This paragraph reports one TCR beta chain. Noted time point: pretreatment peripheral blood. The sample comes from a study of PD-L1 blockade in urothelial cancer. Sequencing was performed with immunoSEQ multiplex PCR; in TCRdb, only in-frame clones are kept and a portion is missing. The table has 85,000 to 95,000 clones, roughly 89% seen once. Germline CDR1 and CDR2: SGHAT and FQNNGV. The CDR3 has 13 amino acids. After removal of 7 bases from V and 10 bases from J, the junction contained 7 bases not matched to a gene. This sequence joins TRBV11-2 and TRBJ2-1; 10 bases map to TRBD2. The starting material was PBMCs, obtained around atezolizumab (anti-PD-L1) treatment. The TCR originated in a man aged 60 to 75 with urothelial cancer. CDR3 amino acids: CASNPSGSKEQFF. Written as DNA, the CDR3 is TGTGCCAGCAACCCTAGCGGGAGTAAGGAGCAGTTCTTC.